The 14 T cell receptor beta chains listed next were all sequenced from one sample in a study of OX40 agonist ivuxolimab in advanced cancers. Profiled with immunoSEQ multiplex PCR; TCRdb holds only in-frame clones, not every one. The profile shows roughly 77,000 clones, 92% of them singletons. The source was CD4+ or CD8+ T cells sorted from blood, collected in a trial of the OX40 agonist ivuxolimab. The source of these receptors is an adult with an advanced solid tumor such as melanoma, head and neck, liver or kidney cancer.

The chain joins TRBV19 to TRBJ1-5; no clear D gene. With 0 bases removed from V and 1 base from J, the gap between germline ends came to 7 bases. This CDR3 is 15 amino acids long. CDR1 is LNHDA and CDR2 is SQIVND in the germline V gene (reference sequence). CDR3 amino acids: CASSIDVQSNQPQHF. CDR3 bases: TGTGCCAGTAGTATAGATGTACAGAGCAATCAGCCCCAGCATTTT.

The chain couples TRBV9 to TRBJ2-5; the D is unclear. The germline V and J ends were trimmed by 3 bases and 2 bases, with 14 bases remaining between them. Germline-derived CDR1 and CDR2 are SGDLS and YYNGEE. The CDR3 contains 15 residues. CDR3 DNA: TGTGCCAGCAGCGCCGCCCGGTTGGGGCAAGAGACCCAGTACTTC. Protein sequence: CASSAARLGQETQYF.

The J gene is TRBJ1-1, the V gene TRBV5-6, with D perhaps matching TRBD1 (6 bases). In germline, CDR1 is SGHDT, CDR2 YYEEEE. This CDR3 is built from 15 residues. V lost 5 bases, J lost 0 bases, and 14 bases lay in between. The CDR3 spells CASRGGSRVNTEAFF. CDR3 sequence (DNA): TGTGCCAGCAGGGGGGGCTCCAGGGTGAACACTGAAGCTTTCTTT.

This clone was recorded once. The rearrangement uses TRBV9 and TRBJ2-3; D may match TRBD1 or TRBD2 (5 bases each). The CDR3 runs to 17 residues. V was shortened by 4 bases and J by 0 bases, with 18 bases between the two germline ends. Germline V gene sequence: CDR1 SGDLS, CDR2 YYNGEE. The chain's CDR3 is CASSPGWGTSSTDTQYF. CDR3 nucleotides: TGTGCCAGCAGCCCGGGGTGGGGGACGTCTAGCACAGATACGCAGTATTTT.

V usage is TRBV4-2 and J usage is TRBJ1-1; unclear D gene. From germline, CDR1 is LGHNA and CDR2 YNFKEQ. The CDR3 is 16 residues long. The V gene lost 3 bases and the J gene lost 0 bases, with 14 bases spanning the gap. CDR3 sequence: CASSHEVGSVNTEAFF. DNA of the CDR3: TGTGCCAGCAGCCACGAAGTGGGATCTGTGAACACTGAAGCTTTCTTT.

The J gene is TRBJ2-3, the V gene TRBV13, with D unclear. V lost 8 bases and J 1 base, leaving 13 bases between the germline ends. This CDR3 comprises 14 residues. Germline V lookup: CDR1 PRHDT, CDR2 FYEKMQ (reference sequence). CDR3 region: CASVGELGTDTQYF. The CDR3 DNA reads as TGTGCCAGCGTTGGAGAGTTGGGCACAGATACGCAGTATTTT.

This chain connects TRBV27 to TRBJ1-3; D remains ambiguous. Germline assignment: CDR1 MNHEY and CDR2 SMNVEV (reference sequence). The CDR3 consists of 15 residues. V was shortened by 4 bases and J by 4 bases, with 14 bases between the two germline ends. The CDR3 reads CASSSNSGYGNTIYF. Here the CDR3 DNA reads TGTGCCAGCAGTTCCAACTCCGGGTACGGAAACACCATATATTTT.

The gene calls are TRBV11-2 and TRBJ2-1, with 8 bases aligning to TRBD2. V shed 1 base and J 8 bases; nucleotides not matched to a gene: 4. Looked up from germline, CDR1 is SGHAT and CDR2 is FQNNGV. CDR3 length equals 14 residues. The CDR3 loop is CASSLAGGPDEQFF. The CDR3 coding sequence is TGTGCCAGCAGCTTAGCGGGGGGGCCGGATGAGCAGTTCTTC.

The V and J genes are TRBV4-3 and TRBJ1-1; possibly TRBD1 for D (5 bases). The CDR3 covers 19 residues. V was clipped by 4 bases and J by 5 bases, with 29 bases between them. CDR1 is LGHNA and CDR2 is YSLEER in the germline V gene. The CDR3 nucleotides are TGCGCCAGCAGCCGCCTTACACCGGGACCGGAATTAGAGGTGACTGAAGCTTTCTTT. Its protein is CASSRLTPGPELEVTEAFF.

The chain couples TRBV10-1 to TRBJ1-1; D might be TRBD1 (6 bases). The CDR3 has 16 residues. V was shortened by 11 bases and J by 5 bases, with 27 bases between the two germline ends. Germline V lookup: CDR1 WNHNN, CDR2 SYGVQD (reference sequence). CDR3 protein: CAVPRRDKGLVTEAFF. CDR3 DNA: TGCGCCGTCCCAAGGCGGGACAAGGGACTAGTTACTGAAGCTTTCTTT.

This chain joins TRBV4-2 and TRBJ2-7, with TRBD2 as a possible D gene (5 bases). The CDR3 runs 13 residues. Germline CDR1 reads LGHNA; CDR2 reads YNFKEQ. The V gene lost 1 base and the J gene lost 4 bases, with 8 bases spanning the gap. CDR3 bases: TGTGCCAGCAGCCAAGGGTCGGGGTACGAGCAGTACTTC. Its translation is CASSQGSGYEQYF.

This chain uses TRBV10-3 with TRBJ1-1, with D possibly matching TRBD1 (5 bases). The V gene lost 3 bases and the J gene lost 1 base, with 12 bases spanning the gap. This CDR3 comprises 15 residues. CDR1 ENHRY and CDR2 SYGVKD come from the germline V gene. CDR3 nucleotide sequence: TGTGCCATCAGTGACTACAGGAAGGCGAACACTGAAGCTTTCTTT. Translating it yields CAISDYRKANTEAFF.

This clone was detected only once. This sequence joins TRBV25-1 and TRBJ1-2, with 7 bases identical to TRBD1. V dropped 4 bases and J dropped 7; count of bases not matched to a gene: 6. CDR3 length: 13 amino acids. Germline lookup yields CDR1 MGHDK and CDR2 SYGVNS. This CDR3 is CASSGPGGRGYTF. The CDR3, as DNA: TGTGCCAGCAGTGGTCCAGGGGGGCGTGGCTACACCTTC.

About this clone: Mismatch with germline at one junction end may stem from a read error. This sequence joins TRBV9 and TRBJ1-4, with unresolved D. The CDR3 contains 15 residues. Germline CDR1 SGDLS, CDR2 YYNGEE. The chain's CDR3 is CAGSPSGGLGEKLFF. For the CDR3, the DNA is TGTGCCGGCAGCCCTAGCGGCGGTCTAGGGGAAAAACTGTTTTTT.